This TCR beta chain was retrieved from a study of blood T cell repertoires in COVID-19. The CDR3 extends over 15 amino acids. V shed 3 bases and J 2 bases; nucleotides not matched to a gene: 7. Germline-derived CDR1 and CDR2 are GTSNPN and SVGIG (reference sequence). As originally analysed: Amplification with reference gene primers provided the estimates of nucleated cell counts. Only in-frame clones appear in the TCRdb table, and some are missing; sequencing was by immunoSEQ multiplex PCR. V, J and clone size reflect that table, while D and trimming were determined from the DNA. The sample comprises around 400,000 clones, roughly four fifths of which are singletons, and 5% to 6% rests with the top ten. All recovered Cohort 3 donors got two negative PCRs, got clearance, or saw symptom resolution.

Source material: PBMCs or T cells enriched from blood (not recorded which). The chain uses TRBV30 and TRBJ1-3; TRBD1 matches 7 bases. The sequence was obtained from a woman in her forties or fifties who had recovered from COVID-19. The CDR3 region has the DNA TGTGCCTGGAGGCCCCAGGGGGTTGCTGGAAACACCATATATTTT. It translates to CAWRPQGVAGNTIYF.